One sample yielded the 24 T cell receptor beta chains listed below, sequenced in a study of blood T cell repertoires in COVID-19. Clones were sequenced by immunoSEQ multiplex PCR, and TCRdb holds only the in-frame ones, with some missing. The repertoire holds 200,000 to 300,000 clones, 85% seen once, with over 5.5% in the top ten. Sequenced input: peripheral blood. All receptors come from a woman in her sixties or seventies with active or convalescent COVID-19.

The CDR3 DNA reads TGTGCCAGCAGCCCCCCCGTCATCGGGACTAGCGTAACAGATACGCAGTATTTT. Encoded protein: CASSPPVIGTSVTDTQYF. The rearrangement joins TRBV28 to TRBJ2-3; TRBD2 matches at 10 bases. J was trimmed by 3 bases and V by 6 bases; bases with no gene match: 15. The CDR3 is 18 amino acids. Germline assignment: CDR1 MDHEN and CDR2 SYDVKM.

V is TRBV6-2 or TRBV6-3 and J is TRBJ1-2; D is possibly TRBD1 (6 bases). Trimming removed 5 bases from V and 0 bases from J, with 16 bases in between. Germline V gene sequence: CDR1 MNHEY, CDR2 SVGEGT. The CDR3 spans 16 residues. The CDR3 reads CASSAPQGATNYGYTF. The CDR3 region has the DNA TGTGCCAGCAGTGCACCACAGGGAGCCACTAACTATGGCTACACCTTC.

This sequence joins TRBV6-6 and TRBJ1-4; unclear D gene. Germline assignment: CDR1 MNHNY and CDR2 SVGAGI (reference sequence). This CDR3 has 12 amino acids. Trimming took 2 bases from V and 7 from J, leaving 5 bases between them. Here the CDR3 reads CASSYESEKLFF. CDR3 in DNA: TGTGCCAGCAGTTACGAGAGTGAAAAACTGTTTTTT.

This chain joins TRBV5-6 and TRBJ1-5; maybe TRBD1 (5 bases). V was clipped by 2 bases and J by 9 bases, with 12 bases between them. This CDR3 has 13 residues. Per germline, CDR1 SGHDT and CDR2 YYEEEE. The CDR3 reads CASSFDRSWPQHF. CDR3 DNA sequence: TGTGCCAGCAGCTTTGACAGATCGTGGCCCCAGCATTTT.

V and J are TRBV6-5 and TRBJ2-4; 9 nucleotides agree with TRBD1. Germline V lookup: CDR1 MNHEY, CDR2 SVGAGI. The CDR3 contains 14 residues. V lost 7 bases, J lost 11 bases, and 12 bases stayed unmatched. CDR3: CASTRTGAVYLQYF. CDR3 sequence (DNA): TGTGCCAGCACCAGGACAGGGGCAGTGTACCTTCAGTACTTC.

This rearrangement joins TRBV6-5 to TRBJ2-2, with 8 bases matching TRBD2. This CDR3 is 14 amino acids long. Per germline, CDR1 MNHEY and CDR2 SVGAGI. With V trimmed by 8 bases and J by 3 bases, 5 bases remained unmatched. CDR3 nucleotide sequence: TGTGCCAGCGGACGAGCGGGAGACACCGGGGAGCTGTTTTTT. Protein sequence: CASGRAGDTGELFF.

The chain has TRBV9 and TRBJ2-5; 10 bases are a match to TRBD1. Losses at the gene ends were 3 bases for V and 0 bases for J; bases not matched to a gene: 14. CDR3 length: 19 amino acids. The germline V gene has CDR1 SGDLS and CDR2 YYNGEE. CDR3 coding DNA: TGTGCCAGCAGCGCCTCGATTGGGACAGGGGAAGGGTACCAAGAGACCCAGTACTTC. Its translation is CASSASIGTGEGYQETQYF.

CDR3 region: CASSETLGLAGGLETQYF. The CDR3 nucleotides read TGTGCCAGCAGTGAAACCCTGGGACTAGCGGGGGGGCTGGAGACCCAGTACTTC. The J gene is TRBJ2-5, the V gene TRBV11-2; 16 bases fit TRBD2. Losses at the gene ends were 6 bases for V and 5 bases for J; bases not matched to a gene: 12. Germline values: CDR1 SGHAT, CDR2 FQNNGV. The CDR3 spans 18 residues.

The V and J genes are TRBV5-1 and TRBJ2-2; D not resolved. V dropped 3 bases and J dropped 1 base, with 7 bases sitting between them. The CDR3 runs to 14 residues. The germline CDR1 and CDR2 sequences are SGHRS and YFSETQ. The CDR3 region is CASSSLWNTGELFF. CDR3 nucleotide sequence: TGCGCCAGCAGCTCCTTATGGAACACCGGGGAGCTGTTTTTT.

In nucleotides, the CDR3 is TGTGCCAGCTCACCGGTGGGCGGGAGTGCGAACACCGGGGAGCTGTTTTTT. It translates to CASSPVGGSANTGELFF. This chain joins TRBV18 and TRBJ2-2, with 7 nucleotides matching TRBD2. Germline V gene lookup returns CDR1 KGHSH and CDR2 LQKENI. The length of the CDR3 is 17 residues. V shed 3 bases, J shed 0 bases, and the junction held 7 bases outside the gene matches. The whole variable domain, filled in from reference TRBV18 and TRBJ2-2, reads NAGVMQNPRHLVRRRGQEARLRCSPMKGHSHVYWYRQLPEEGLKFMVYLQKENIIDESGMPKERFSAEFPKEGPSILRIQQVVRGDSAAYFCASSPVGGSANTGELFFGEGSRLTVL.

V is TRBV6-5 and J is TRBJ2-7; D might be TRBD1 (6 bases). The V end was cut by 8 bases, the J end by 3 bases, with 14 bases between. CDR1 and CDR2 from the germline V gene are MNHEY and SVGAGI. This CDR3 has 13 residues. Here the CDR3 reads CASGRDKSYEQYV. For the CDR3, the DNA is TGTGCCAGCGGTCGGGACAAGAGCTACGAGCAGTACGTC.

The chain recombines TRBV28 with TRBJ2-3; TRBD2 aligns across 9 bases. The CDR3 length is 17 residues. Germline assignment: CDR1 MDHEN and CDR2 SYDVKM. Unmatched junction bases numbered 13, after V lost 5 bases and J lost 4 bases. CDR3 residues: CASSHPGASGIADTQYF. CDR3 nucleotides: TGTGCCAGCAGTCACCCGGGGGCTAGCGGGATCGCAGATACGCAGTATTTT.

The genes are TRBV12-3 or TRBV12-4 and TRBJ2-7, with 10 positions matching TRBD1. There are 11 residues in the CDR3. The CDR3 is CASSAGTGVSV. CDR3 nucleotides: TGTGCCAGCAGTGCCGGGACAGGGGTGAGCGTC.

The J gene is TRBJ2-6, the V gene TRBV28; D is possibly TRBD1 (6 bases). The CDR3 runs 17 residues. The V gene's germline CDR1 is MDHEN and CDR2 SYDVKM. V dropped 3 bases and J dropped 1 base, with 13 bases sitting between them. CDR3 protein: CASSLRQGWSGANVLTF. The DNA for the CDR3 is TGTGCCAGCAGTTTGAGGCAGGGGTGGTCTGGGGCCAACGTCCTGACTTTC.

The V gene is TRBV6-6, the J gene TRBJ1-3; maybe TRBD1 (5 bases). The CDR3 is made up of 12 amino acids. Germline V gene sequence: CDR1 MNHNY, CDR2 SVGAGI (reference sequence). V lost 5 bases, J lost 4 bases, and 6 bases lay in between. The CDR3: CASSGGGNTIYF. CDR3 nucleotides: TGTGCCAGCAGTGGGGGGGGAAACACCATATATTTT.

J is TRBJ1-2 and V is TRBV6-6; D gene ambiguous. CDR1 and CDR2 (germline): MNHNY, SVGAGI (reference sequence). Trimming removed 0 bases at V and 7 bases at J, with 15 bases between. This CDR3 region has 15 residues. DNA for the CDR3: TGTGCCAGCAGTTACTCTAGAGGCGGAGAGGGTGGCTACACCTTC. Protein: CASSYSRGGEGGYTF.

The chain couples TRBV5-1 to TRBJ2-1; 7 bases fit TRBD2. The CDR3 covers 14 residues. Trimming removed 4 bases from V and 8 bases from J; junction bases left unmatched: 9. Germline-derived CDR1 and CDR2 are SGHRS and YFSETQ. CDR3 nucleotide sequence: TGCGCCAGCAGCCCCCTAAGGGAGGGCGATGAGCAGTTCTTC. Its translation is CASSPLREGDEQFF.

The V call is TRBV7-3, the J call TRBJ2-3, with 13 bases identical to TRBD2. J gave up 0 bases and V 5 bases, and 2 bases lay outside the gene matches. CDR3 length: 16 amino acids. The V gene's germline CDR1 is SGHTA and CDR2 FQGTGA. CDR3 in DNA: TGTGCCAGCAGCAAGGGACTAGCGGGGAGCACAGATACGCAGTATTTT. This sequence encodes CASSKGLAGSTDTQYF.

The chain links TRBV12-5 to TRBJ2-7; 7 nucleotides match TRBD1. CDR3 length: 16 amino acids. In germline, CDR1 is LGHNT, CDR2 FRNRAP. The ends lost 5 bases at V and 1 base at J; junction bases unmatched: 11. The DNA for the CDR3 is TGTGCTAGTGGTCCGGATTGGGGACAGTCATCCTACGAGCAGTACTTC. Its translation is CASGPDWGQSSYEQYF.

The chain uses TRBV19 and TRBJ1-6; no reliable D call. Trimming stripped 4 bases from V and 8 bases from J, with 9 bases between. Looked up from germline, CDR1 is LNHDA and CDR2 is SQIVND (reference sequence). This CDR3 has 13 residues. This CDR3 is CASSSGADSPLHF. The CDR3 bases are TGTGCCAGTAGTAGCGGCGCGGATTCACCCCTCCACTTT.

This clone was seen only a few times. This chain connects TRBV19 to TRBJ2-5; 7 nucleotides align to TRBD2. Germline assignment: CDR1 LNHDA and CDR2 SQIVND (reference sequence). With 4 bases clipped from V and 1 base from J, the junction kept 6 bases outside the gene matches. The CDR3 extends over 15 amino acids. The CDR3 sequence: CASSRSGDLQETQYF. The CDR3 DNA follows: TGTGCCAGTAGTAGAAGCGGGGACCTCCAAGAGACCCAGTACTTC.

This sequence joins TRBV4-1 and TRBJ2-3; no clear D gene. Germline V gene sequence: CDR1 MGHRA, CDR2 YSYEKL. V shed 1 base and J shed 2 bases, with 16 bases lying between them. The CDR3 loop spans 17 amino acids. The CDR3 sequence: CASSQGLGGGNTDTQYF. CDR3 DNA: TGCGCCAGCAGCCAAGGTCTCGGTGGCGGCAACACAGATACGCAGTATTTT.

The chain recombines TRBV18 with TRBJ2-2; D is perhaps TRBD2 (5 bases). Germline lookup yields CDR1 KGHSH and CDR2 LQKENI. The CDR3 has 15 amino acids. Trimming removed 3 bases at V and 2 bases at J, with 10 bases between. The CDR3 sequence: CASSPQDSNTGELFF. CDR3 bases: TGTGCCAGCTCACCCCAGGACTCCAACACCGGGGAGCTGTTTTTT.

This chain joins TRBV11-3 and TRBJ1-6, with 7 bases aligning to TRBD1. The CDR3 has 12 amino acids. Germline values: CDR1 SGHNT, CDR2 YENEEA. V lost 5 bases and J lost 8; bases outside the gene matches: 0. CDR3 amino acids: CASSQGDSPLHF. In DNA form, the CDR3 reads TGTGCCAGCAGCCAGGGGGATTCACCCCTCCACTTT. The entire variable domain, with the rest obtained from reference TRBV11-3 and TRBJ1-6, is as follows: EAGVVQSPRYKIIEKKQPVAFWCNPISGHNTLYWYLQNLGQGPELLIRYENEEAVDDSQLPKDRFSAERLKGVDSTLKIQPAELGDSAVYLCASSQGDSPLHFGNGTRLTVT.